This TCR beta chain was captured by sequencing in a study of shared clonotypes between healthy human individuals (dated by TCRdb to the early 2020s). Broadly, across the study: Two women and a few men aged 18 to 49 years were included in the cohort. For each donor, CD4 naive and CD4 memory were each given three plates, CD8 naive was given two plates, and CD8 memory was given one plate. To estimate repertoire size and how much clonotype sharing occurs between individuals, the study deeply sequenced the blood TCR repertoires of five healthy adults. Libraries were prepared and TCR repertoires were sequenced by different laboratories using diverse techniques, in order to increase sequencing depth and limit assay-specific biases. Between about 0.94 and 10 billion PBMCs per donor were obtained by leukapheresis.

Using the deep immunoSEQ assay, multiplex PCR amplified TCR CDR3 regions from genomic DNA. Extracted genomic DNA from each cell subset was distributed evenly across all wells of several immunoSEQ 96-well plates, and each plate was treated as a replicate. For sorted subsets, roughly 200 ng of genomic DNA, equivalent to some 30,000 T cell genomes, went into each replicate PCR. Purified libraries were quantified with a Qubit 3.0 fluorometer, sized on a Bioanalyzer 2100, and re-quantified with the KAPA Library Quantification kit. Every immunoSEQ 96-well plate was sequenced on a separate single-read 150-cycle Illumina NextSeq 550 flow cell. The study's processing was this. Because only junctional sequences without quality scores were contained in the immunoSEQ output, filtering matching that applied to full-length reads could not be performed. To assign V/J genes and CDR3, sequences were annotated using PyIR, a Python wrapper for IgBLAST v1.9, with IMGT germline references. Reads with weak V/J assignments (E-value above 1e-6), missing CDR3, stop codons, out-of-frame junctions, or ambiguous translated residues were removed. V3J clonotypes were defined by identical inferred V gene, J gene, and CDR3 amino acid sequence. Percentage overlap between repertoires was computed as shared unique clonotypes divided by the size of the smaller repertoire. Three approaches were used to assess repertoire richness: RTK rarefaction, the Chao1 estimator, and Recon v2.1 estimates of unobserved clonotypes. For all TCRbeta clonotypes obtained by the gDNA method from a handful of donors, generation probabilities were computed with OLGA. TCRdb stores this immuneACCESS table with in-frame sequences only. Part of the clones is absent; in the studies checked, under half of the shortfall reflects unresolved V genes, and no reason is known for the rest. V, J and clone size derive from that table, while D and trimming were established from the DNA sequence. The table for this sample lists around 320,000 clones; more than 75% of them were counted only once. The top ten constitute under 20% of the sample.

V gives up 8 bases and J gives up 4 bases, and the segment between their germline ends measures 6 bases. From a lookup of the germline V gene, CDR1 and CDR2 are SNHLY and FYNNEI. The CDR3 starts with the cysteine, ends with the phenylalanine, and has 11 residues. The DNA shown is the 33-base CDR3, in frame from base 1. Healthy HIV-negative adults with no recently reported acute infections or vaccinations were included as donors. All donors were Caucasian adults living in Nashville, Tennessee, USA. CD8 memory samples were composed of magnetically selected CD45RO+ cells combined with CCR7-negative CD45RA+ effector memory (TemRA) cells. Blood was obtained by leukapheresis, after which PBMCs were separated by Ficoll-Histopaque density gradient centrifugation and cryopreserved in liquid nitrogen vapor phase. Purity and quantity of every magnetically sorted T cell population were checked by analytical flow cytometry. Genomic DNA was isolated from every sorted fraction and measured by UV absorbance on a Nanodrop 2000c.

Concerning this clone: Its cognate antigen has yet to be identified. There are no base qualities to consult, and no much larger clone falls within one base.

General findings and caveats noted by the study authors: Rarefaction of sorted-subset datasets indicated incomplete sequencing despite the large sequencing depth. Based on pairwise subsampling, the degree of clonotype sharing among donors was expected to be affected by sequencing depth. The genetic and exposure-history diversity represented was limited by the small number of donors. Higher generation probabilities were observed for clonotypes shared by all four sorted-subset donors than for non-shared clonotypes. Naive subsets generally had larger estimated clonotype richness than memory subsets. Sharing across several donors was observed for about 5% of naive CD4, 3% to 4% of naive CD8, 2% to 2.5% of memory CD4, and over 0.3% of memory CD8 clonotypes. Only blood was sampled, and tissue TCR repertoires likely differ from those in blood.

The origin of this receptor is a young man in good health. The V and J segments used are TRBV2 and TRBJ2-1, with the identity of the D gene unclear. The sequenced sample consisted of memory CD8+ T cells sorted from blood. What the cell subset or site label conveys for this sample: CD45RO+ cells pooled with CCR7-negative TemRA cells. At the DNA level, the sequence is TGTGCCAGCGACCCTTACAATGAGCAGTTCTTC. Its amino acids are CASDPYNEQFF.